Following are 20 T cell receptor beta chains from one sample sequenced in a study of blood T cell repertoires in COVID-19. Profiling relied on immunoSEQ multiplex PCR, and the TCRdb table lists in-frame clones only, not all of them. Counted here are about 370,000 clones, around 91% occurring once; the ten biggest clones make up around 1%. Sample: PBMCs or T cells enriched from blood (not recorded which). The source is a man aged 18 to 29 who had recovered from COVID-19.

The CDR3 reads CSVGTTSYTDTQYF. CDR3 in DNA: TGCAGCGTTGGGACAACGTCTTACACAGATACGCAGTATTTT. The genes are TRBV29-1 and TRBJ2-3; possibly TRBD1 for D (5 bases). V was clipped by 4 bases and J by 2 bases, with 13 bases between them. Germline lookup yields CDR1 SQVTM and CDR2 ANQGSEA. The CDR3 spans 14 residues.

This clone was detected only once. This chain uses TRBV27 with TRBJ1-6; 7 bases match TRBD1. V lost 2 bases, J lost 0 bases, and 7 bases stayed unmatched. The V gene's germline CDR1 is MNHEY and CDR2 SMNVEV (reference sequence). This CDR3 is built from 18 residues. This CDR3 reads CASSLGQDLSSYNSPLHF. DNA for the CDR3: TGTGCCAGCAGTTTAGGACAGGATTTAAGCTCCTATAATTCACCCCTCCACTTT.

The chain couples TRBV29-1 to TRBJ2-5; D is undetermined. The CDR3 contains 10 residues. V was trimmed by 6 bases and J by 5 bases, leaving 7 bases between them. Germline-derived CDR1 and CDR2 are SQVTM and ANQGSEA. The CDR3 protein is CSVVGETQYF. CDR3 bases: TGCAGCGTCGTCGGGGAGACCCAGTACTTC. Combining the CDR3 with reference TRBV29-1 and TRBJ2-5 gives the whole variable domain SAVISQKPSRDICQRGTSLTIQCQVDSQVTMMFWYRQQPGQSLTLIATANQGSEATYESGFVIDKFPISRPNLTFSTLTVSNMSPEDSSIYLCSVVGETQYFGPGTRLLVL.

This chain links TRBV5-5 with TRBJ2-7; TRBD1 is a possible D gene (6 bases). The CDR3 totals 14 residues. From germline, CDR1 is SGHKS and CDR2 YYEKEE (reference sequence). Trimming removed 7 bases at V and 2 bases at J, with 16 bases between. The CDR3 DNA reads TGTGCCAGCCGCTGGGGGCCTGGAGCCTACGAGCAGTACTTC. Protein sequence: CASRWGPGAYEQYF. The full variable domain, in which reference TRBV5-5 and TRBJ2-7 provide the parts outside the CDR3, is DAGVTQSPTHLIKTRGQQVTLRCSPISGHKSVSWYQQVLGQGPQFIFQYYEKEERGRGNFPDRFSARQFPNYSSELNVNALLLGDSALYLCASRWGPGAYEQYFGPGTRLTVT.

This clone was counted once. The chain combines TRBV11-2 with TRBJ2-1; 8 nucleotides agree with TRBD1. Per germline, CDR1 SGHAT and CDR2 FQNNGV. The CDR3 is 15 amino acids. V trimming: 5 bases; J trimming: 5 bases; junction bases outside the gene matches: 8. Written as DNA, the CDR3 is TGTGCCAGCAGCCCAAGGACAGGGACCGACAATGAGCAGTTCTTC. Protein: CASSPRTGTDNEQFF.

The CDR3 DNA follows: TGTGCCAGCAGTGCTAGACAGGGTCTATCCTACGAGCAGTACTTC. It encodes CASSARQGLSYEQYF. V and J are TRBV27 and TRBJ2-7; 7 positions agree with TRBD1. The CDR3 consists of 15 residues. V gave up 5 bases and J gave up 1 base; unmatched junction bases: 8. CDR1 and CDR2 (germline): MNHEY, SMNVEV (reference sequence).

The CDR3 loop is CASSQVLGAHNQPQHF. CDR3 DNA sequence: TGCGCCAGCAGCCAAGTTTTGGGGGCGCACAATCAGCCCCAGCATTTT. The V call is TRBV4-1, the J call TRBJ1-5; maybe TRBD1 (6 bases). CDR3 length: 16 amino acids. Looked up from germline, CDR1 is MGHRA and CDR2 is YSYEKL. Trimming left V 1 base short and J 3 bases short, with 13 bases between.

This chain uses TRBV18 with TRBJ2-7; 7 bases map to TRBD1. The germline V gene encodes CDR1 KGHSH and CDR2 LQKENI. The V gene end was trimmed by 6 bases and the J gene end by 2 bases; junction bases not matched to a gene: 7. This CDR3 contains 14 residues. The CDR3 sequence: CASSTGTATYEQYF. The CDR3 DNA is TGTGCCAGCTCTACCGGGACAGCCACCTACGAGCAGTACTTC. The full variable domain, its missing parts supplied by reference TRBV18 and TRBJ2-7, is NAGVMQNPRHLVRRRGQEARLRCSPMKGHSHVYWYRQLPEEGLKFMVYLQKENIIDESGMPKERFSAEFPKEGPSILRIQQVVRGDSAAYFCASSTGTATYEQYFGPGTRLTVT.

This chain uses TRBV20-1 with TRBJ1-2; D not resolved. The V end was cut by 1 base, the J end by 8 bases, with 8 bases between. This CDR3 is 11 amino acids long. Germline V gives CDR1 DFQATT, CDR2 SNEGSKA (reference sequence). The CDR3 spells CSARVQRGYTF. CDR3 DNA sequence: TGCAGTGCTAGAGTGCAGCGCGGCTACACCTTC.

In regard to this clone: This sample also contains other DNA sequences that code for the same CDR3. The CDR3 coding sequence is TGCAGCGTTGAAGGCGGGGCAGATACGCAGTATTTT. This translates into CSVEGGADTQYF. This chain joins TRBV29-1 and TRBJ2-3; perhaps TRBD2 as D (6 bases). Germline V gene sequence: CDR1 SQVTM, CDR2 ANQGSEA. V was cut by 1 base and J by 4 bases, with 6 bases left in between. CDR3 size: 12 residues.

The DNA for the CDR3 is TGTGCCAGCAGTTATAGCGGGGGCATTTACTACGAGCAGTACTTC. Translation gives CASSYSGGIYYEQYF. This chain links TRBV6-5 with TRBJ2-7; 9 bases line up with TRBD2. V shed 3 bases and J 3 bases; nucleotides not matched to a gene: 6. The CDR3 contains 15 residues. The germline CDR1 and CDR2 sequences are MNHEY and SVGAGI.

The rearrangement uses TRBV30 and TRBJ2-3, with 14 bases that match TRBD2. Trimming removed 5 bases from V and 3 bases from J; junction bases left unmatched: 7. This CDR3 is built from 16 residues. Per the germline V gene, CDR1 is GTSNPN and CDR2 is SVGIG (reference sequence). The CDR3 protein is CAWGTSGSLRTDTQYF. CDR3 sequence (DNA): TGTGCCTGGGGGACTAGCGGGAGTCTACGTACAGATACGCAGTATTTT. Filled out from reference TRBV30 and TRBJ2-3, the complete variable domain reads SQTIHQWPATLVQPVGSPLSLECTVEGTSNPNLYWYRQAAGRGLQLLFYSVGIGQISSEVPQNLSASRPQDRQFILSSKKLLLSDSGFYLCAWGTSGSLRTDTQYFGPGTRLTVL.

CDR3 region: CASSIQQEVAAAKNIQYF. The CDR3 DNA reads TGTGCCAGTAGTATACAACAGGAAGTAGCGGCGGCCAAAAACATTCAGTACTTC. V and J are TRBV19 and TRBJ2-4, with D possibly being TRBD2 (6 bases). Per germline, CDR1 LNHDA and CDR2 SQIVND (reference sequence). The CDR3 is 18 residues long. The V end was cut by 2 bases, the J end by 1 base, with 18 bases between. The full variable domain, rest sourced from reference TRBV19 and TRBJ2-4, is DGGITQSPKYLFRKEGQNVTLSCEQNLNHDAMYWYRQDPGQGLRLIYYSQIVNDFQKGDIAEGYSVSREKKESFPLTVTSAQKNPTAFYLCASSIQQEVAAAKNIQYFGAGTRLSVL.

The chain is built from TRBV27 and TRBJ2-3; TRBD1 is a possible D gene (6 bases). V was shortened by 10 bases and J by 4 bases, with 15 bases between the two germline ends. The CDR3 sequence is 13 residues long. Germline loops: CDR1 MNHEY, CDR2 SMNVEV (reference sequence). The CDR3 loop is CATAQGSPDTQYF. CDR3 DNA: TGTGCCACCGCCCAGGGGTCCCCAGATACGCAGTATTTT.

The chain is built from TRBV6-5 and TRBJ2-7, with 7 positions matching TRBD1. CDR3 size: 15 residues. V lost 6 bases, J lost 4 bases, and 12 bases stayed unmatched. Germline CDR1 is MNHEY and CDR2 is SVGAGI. The CDR3, as DNA: TGTGCCAGCAGCGATTATGGACAGGCGCTATACGAGCAGTACTTC. Translated, it gives CASSDYGQALYEQYF.

The chain recombines TRBV7-9 with TRBJ1-2; 7 bases align to TRBD1. The CDR3 extends over 15 amino acids. Germline CDR1 is SEHNR and CDR2 is FQNEAQ (reference sequence). V dropped 4 bases and J dropped 0; count of bases not matched to a gene: 5. The CDR3 nucleotides read TGTGCCAGCAGCTCAGCAACAGGGGCTAACTATGGCTACACCTTC. It is translated as CASSSATGANYGYTF.

The genes are TRBV5-1 and TRBJ2-7, with 9 bases aligning to TRBD1. The length of the CDR3 is 13 residues. CDR1 SGHRS and CDR2 YFSETQ come from the germline V gene. V was clipped by 2 bases and J by 6 bases; unmatched bases: 3. CDR3 residues: CASSLGTGPEQYF. The DNA of the CDR3 is TGCGCCAGCAGCTTAGGGACAGGGCCCGAGCAGTACTTC.

The chain is built from TRBV6-5 and TRBJ2-1, with D perhaps TRBD1 (5 bases). The V and J ends lost 3 bases and 2 bases respectively, with 14 bases between them. The CDR3 loop spans 16 amino acids. The germline CDR1 and CDR2 sequences are MNHEY and SVGAGI. As DNA, the CDR3 is TGTGCCAGCAGTTATCAAGGGGCTACCACCTACAATGAGCAGTTCTTC. Translating gives CASSYQGATTYNEQFF.

CDR3 protein: CASSFMGNNYEQYF. As DNA, the CDR3 is TGTGCCAGCAGTTTCATGGGCAACAACTACGAGCAGTACTTC. V is TRBV27 and J is TRBJ2-7; D is undetermined. The germline V gene encodes CDR1 MNHEY and CDR2 SMNVEV (reference sequence). Trimming pared 3 bases from V and 3 bases from J, leaving 12 bases between. The CDR3 is 14 residues long.

The CDR3: CASSLTSGLSYEQYF. The CDR3 DNA is TGCGCCAGCAGCTTAACTAGCGGCCTCTCCTACGAGCAGTACTTC. The V and J genes are TRBV5-1 and TRBJ2-7, with 8 bases aligning to TRBD2. Germline-derived CDR1 and CDR2 are SGHRS and YFSETQ. The CDR3 spans 15 residues. J lost 0 bases, V lost 2 bases, and 4 bases had no gene match.